The clone carrying this T cell receptor (beta chain) was detected ten times or more. TCR beta CDR3 regions were amplified from RNA transcripts. With the HTBI primer set, the TCR CDR3 went through a first round of RT-PCR. TCRdb itself ran the multiplex PCR reads through MiXCR, one entry per CDR3 protein. Of roughly 530,000 distinct CDR3 sequences listed, roughly 15% are singletons. This sample stems from a study of T cells in Graves' hyperthyroidism and ophthalmopathy. The CDR3 is 14 residues long. The V end lost 8 bases, the J end lost 7 bases, and 18 bases lay between the germline ends. Germline V lookup: CDR1 SNHLY, CDR2 FYNNEI.

The receptor comes from a woman under 30 with Graves' ophthalmopathy. This rearrangement joins TRBV2 to TRBJ1-5; the D gene is possibly TRBD1 (5 bases). Sequenced input: blood. CDR3 in amino acids: CASAQETRGQPQHF. The CDR3 DNA reads TGTGCCAGCGCCCAGGAGACTCGGGGGCAGCCCCAGCATTTT.